This T cell receptor beta chain was profiled in a study of early T cells in non-severe SARS-CoV-2 infection. Study overall: Bulk RNA isolated from unsorted whole blood underwent sequencing; chains were not paired.

Study-level results: A preference for anti-spike CD8 responses marked VDJdb matching, which missed private and CD4 specificities.

V shed 1 base, J shed 0 bases, and the junction held 10 bases outside the gene matches. CDR1 is KGHSH and CDR2 is LQKENI in the germline V gene. This CDR3 has 19 residues. Individual cDNA molecules were tagged with unique molecular identifiers, the study reported. TCRdb independently ran MiXCR on the 5' RACE reads; one entry per CDR3 protein. The table records about 82,000 distinct CDR3 sequences, around 13% of them present only once. Of note for this clonotype: The antigen is undetermined.

The material sequenced was whole blood. The clonotype was recovered from an adult who was a healthcare worker with PCR-confirmed SARS-CoV-2 infection or an uninfected control (not recorded which). The chain recombines TRBV18 with TRBJ2-1; 9 bases are a match to TRBD2. The CDR3 is CASSPLFVAGEPSYNEQFF. The CDR3 bases are TGTGCCAGCTCACCACTTTTCGTAGCGGGGGAACCCTCCTACAATGAGCAGTTCTTC.